The rows below give T cell receptor beta chains drawn from one sample of a study of blood T cell repertoires in COVID-19. Sequencing was performed with immunoSEQ multiplex PCR; in TCRdb, only in-frame clones are kept and a portion is missing. The profile shows approximately 88,000 clones, approximately 90% of them singletons. Sequenced sample: peripheral blood. These receptors were collected from a woman aged 45-65 years in a cohort sampled during active COVID-19. The CDR3 runs from the conserved cysteine through the conserved F or W. The order of the fields is J gene, D gene, clone size, V gene, CDR3 length, CDR3 protein, CDR3 DNA. D genes are given only for firm matches. The size of a clone is reported for some rows only, either as once, few or many, or as a class for expanded clones.

J gene: TRBJ2-4; D gene: TRBD1; clone size: .; V gene: TRBV27; CDR3 length: 15; CDR3 protein: CASSLDRDTKNIQYF; CDR3 DNA: TGTGCCAGCAGTTTAGACAGGGACACCAAAAACATTCAGTACTTC
J gene: TRBJ2-1; D gene: .; clone size: .; V gene: TRBV10-3; CDR3 length: 14; CDR3 protein: CAISAGSTWSEQFF; CDR3 DNA: TGTGCCATCAGTGCCGGGTCAACCTGGAGTGAGCAGTTCTTC
J gene: TRBJ2-3; D gene: .; clone size: .; V gene: TRBV2; CDR3 length: 11; CDR3 protein: CASSEFLTQYF; CDR3 DNA: TGTGCCAGCAGTGAATTCCTGACGCAGTATTTT
J gene: TRBJ2-3; D gene: TRBD1; clone size: .; V gene: TRBV6-5; CDR3 length: 14; CDR3 protein: CASRPGQAKEAQYF; CDR3 DNA: TGTGCCAGCAGACCGGGACAGGCAAAGGAAGCGCAGTATTTT
J gene: TRBJ1-3; D gene: .; clone size: .; V gene: TRBV2; CDR3 length: 15; CDR3 protein: CASRDDSYSGNTIYF; CDR3 DNA: TGTGCCAGCAGAGACGACAGTTACTCTGGAAACACCATATATTTT
J gene: TRBJ2-1; D gene: .; clone size: .; V gene: TRBV19; CDR3 length: 16; CDR3 protein: CASSIPLRGATNEQFF; CDR3 DNA: TGTGCCAGTAGTATCCCCCTGCGCGGGGCCACCAATGAGCAGTTCTTC
J gene: TRBJ2-3; D gene: TRBD2; clone size: .; V gene: TRBV9; CDR3 length: 18; CDR3 protein: CASSVAPQRGVSTDTQYF; CDR3 DNA: TGTGCCAGCAGCGTAGCTCCCCAGCGGGGGGTAAGCACAGATACGCAGTATTTT
J gene: TRBJ2-3; D gene: TRBD1; clone size: .; V gene: TRBV18; CDR3 length: 16; CDR3 protein: CASSPGLDRGSNTQYF; CDR3 DNA: TGTGCCAGCTCACCCGGGTTGGACAGGGGATCGAATACGCAGTATTTT
J gene: TRBJ2-7; D gene: TRBD2; clone size: once; V gene: TRBV7-2; CDR3 length: 16; CDR3 protein: CASSLAFTSGSYEQYF; CDR3 DNA: TGTGCCAGCAGCTTAGCTTTCACTAGCGGGAGTTACGAGCAGTACTTC
J gene: TRBJ2-7; D gene: TRBD2; clone size: few; V gene: TRBV7-9; CDR3 length: 15; CDR3 protein: CASSILTSGYDEQYF; CDR3 DNA: TGTGCCAGCAGCATATTGACTAGCGGGTACGACGAGCAGTACTTC
J gene: TRBJ1-4; D gene: TRBD1; clone size: .; V gene: TRBV27; CDR3 length: 15; CDR3 protein: CASSRKPGQGRTLFF; CDR3 DNA: TGTGCCAGCAGTCGTAAACCGGGACAGGGTAGGACCCTGTTTTTT
J gene: TRBJ2-7; D gene: TRBD2; clone size: .; V gene: TRBV29-1; CDR3 length: 12; CDR3 protein: CSAAGLASEQYF; CDR3 DNA: TGCAGCGCCGCGGGACTAGCGTCCGAGCAGTACTTC
J gene: TRBJ2-3; D gene: TRBD2; clone size: .; V gene: TRBV24-1; CDR3 length: 19; CDR3 protein: CATSDSGTSGVLGTDTQYF; CDR3 DNA: TGTGCCACCAGTGACTCCGGGACTAGCGGGGTTTTAGGCACAGATACGCAGTATTTT
J gene: TRBJ1-3; D gene: .; clone size: .; V gene: TRBV19; CDR3 length: 14; CDR3 protein: CASSKRGSGNTIYF; CDR3 DNA: TGTGCCAGTAGTAAGCGGGGTTCGGGAAACACCATATATTTT
J gene: TRBJ2-5; D gene: TRBD2; clone size: .; V gene: TRBV2; CDR3 length: 14; CDR3 protein: CASSTSGDQETQYF; CDR3 DNA: TGTGCCAGCAGCACTAGCGGGGACCAAGAGACCCAGTACTTC
J gene: TRBJ2-1; D gene: TRBD1; clone size: .; V gene: TRBV5-1; CDR3 length: 16; CDR3 protein: CASSLEGQGQYNEQFF; CDR3 DNA: TGCGCCAGCAGCTTGGAGGGACAGGGGCAATACAATGAGCAGTTCTTC
J gene: TRBJ1-2; D gene: .; clone size: .; V gene: TRBV18; CDR3 length: 14; CDR3 protein: CASSPRSDFFGYTF; CDR3 DNA: TGTGCCAGCTCACCACGGTCCGACTTCTTTGGCTACACCTTC
J gene: TRBJ1-4; D gene: .; clone size: .; V gene: TRBV14; CDR3 length: 13; CDR3 protein: CASSQDPREKLFF; CDR3 DNA: TGTGCCAGCAGCCAAGATCCGCGGGAAAAACTGTTTTTT
J gene: TRBJ2-1; D gene: .; clone size: .; V gene: TRBV5-1; CDR3 length: 16; CDR3 protein: CASSSGQEGAYNEQFF; CDR3 DNA: TGCGCCAGCAGCTCCGGACAGGAGGGGGCCTACAATGAGCAGTTCTTC
J gene: TRBJ2-7; D gene: TRBD2; clone size: .; V gene: TRBV18; CDR3 length: 21; CDR3 protein: CASSPRSIEASGRANSYEQYF; CDR3 DNA: TGTGCCAGCTCACCACGAAGTATAGAGGCTAGCGGGAGGGCAAATTCCTACGAGCAGTACTTC
J gene: TRBJ2-1; D gene: TRBD2; clone size: .; V gene: TRBV11-2; CDR3 length: 15; CDR3 protein: CASSSYRGGPREQFF; CDR3 DNA: TGTGCCAGCAGCTCGTACCGGGGGGGCCCCCGTGAGCAGTTCTTC
J gene: TRBJ2-7; D gene: .; clone size: .; V gene: TRBV5-1; CDR3 length: 15; CDR3 protein: CASSDGTQRGSEQYF; CDR3 DNA: TGCGCCAGCAGCGACGGGACTCAGAGGGGCTCCGAGCAGTACTTC
J gene: TRBJ2-3; D gene: TRBD2; clone size: .; V gene: TRBV28; CDR3 length: 14; CDR3 protein: CASSLSAGADTQYF; CDR3 DNA: TGTGCCAGCAGTTTATCGGCGGGAGCAGATACGCAGTATTTT
J gene: TRBJ2-1; D gene: .; clone size: .; V gene: TRBV24-1; CDR3 length: 13; CDR3 protein: CATSGSIQNEQFF; CDR3 DNA: TGTGCCACCAGCGGGAGTATCCAGAATGAGCAGTTCTTC
J gene: TRBJ2-5; D gene: .; clone size: .; V gene: TRBV5-1; CDR3 length: 14; CDR3 protein: CASSFQGIQETQYF; CDR3 DNA: TGCGCCAGCAGCTTCCAGGGCATCCAAGAGACCCAGTACTTC
J gene: TRBJ2-1; D gene: TRBD2; clone size: .; V gene: TRBV19; CDR3 length: 13; CDR3 protein: CASSAAGGGEQFF; CDR3 DNA: TGTGCCAGTAGTGCAGCGGGGGGAGGTGAGCAGTTCTTC
J gene: TRBJ2-2; D gene: TRBD1; clone size: .; V gene: TRBV4-1; CDR3 length: 15; CDR3 protein: CASSHLGQSGGELFF; CDR3 DNA: TGCGCCAGCAGCCATCTGGGACAGAGTGGCGGGGAGCTGTTTTTT
J gene: TRBJ2-5; D gene: TRBD1; clone size: .; V gene: TRBV3-1/TRBV3-2; CDR3 length: 16; CDR3 protein: CASSHSPGTGGRIQYF; CDR3 DNA: TGTGCCAGCAGCCATTCTCCCGGGACAGGGGGTCGGATCCAGTACTTC
J gene: TRBJ1-3; D gene: .; clone size: .; V gene: TRBV7-9; CDR3 length: 13; CDR3 protein: CASILGAGNTIYF; CDR3 DNA: TGTGCCAGCATCTTAGGGGCCGGAAACACCATATATTTT
J gene: TRBJ2-5; D gene: .; clone size: .; V gene: TRBV10-3; CDR3 length: 15; CDR3 protein: CASNPEGGRSETQYF; CDR3 DNA: TGTGCCTCCAACCCTGAGGGGGGGCGCTCAGAGACCCAGTACTTC
J gene: TRBJ2-7; D gene: .; clone size: .; V gene: TRBV3-1/TRBV3-2; CDR3 length: 14; CDR3 protein: CASSHPGHNYEQYF; CDR3 DNA: TGTGCCAGCAGTCACCCGGGACACAACTACGAGCAGTACTTC
J gene: TRBJ2-3; D gene: .; clone size: .; V gene: TRBV27; CDR3 length: 13; CDR3 protein: CASSLNPADTQYF; CDR3 DNA: TGTGCCAGCAGTTTAAATCCAGCAGATACGCAGTATTTT
J gene: TRBJ1-2; D gene: TRBD1; clone size: few; V gene: TRBV18; CDR3 length: 15; CDR3 protein: CASSPGQGEASGYTF; CDR3 DNA: TGTGCCAGCTCACCAGGGCAGGGGGAAGCAAGTGGCTACACCTTC
J gene: TRBJ2-5; D gene: TRBD2; clone size: .; V gene: TRBV11-2; CDR3 length: 15; CDR3 protein: CASSPWTSGSETQYF; CDR3 DNA: TGTGCCAGCAGCCCCTGGACTAGCGGGAGTGAGACCCAGTACTTC
J gene: TRBJ1-1; D gene: TRBD1; clone size: .; V gene: TRBV29-1; CDR3 length: 13; CDR3 protein: CSVRDRLNTEAFF; CDR3 DNA: TGCAGCGTGAGGGACAGGTTGAACACTGAAGCTTTCTTT
J gene: TRBJ2-1; D gene: .; clone size: .; V gene: TRBV6-4; CDR3 length: 16; CDR3 protein: CASSDAGQTPYNEQFF; CDR3 DNA: TGTGCCAGCAGTGACGCGGGGCAGACCCCCTACAATGAGCAGTTCTTC
J gene: TRBJ2-1; D gene: TRBD2; clone size: .; V gene: TRBV10-3; CDR3 length: 14; CDR3 protein: CAISEGLAGNEQFF; CDR3 DNA: TGTGCCATCAGTGAGGGGCTAGCGGGCAATGAGCAGTTCTTC
J gene: TRBJ2-3; D gene: TRBD1; clone size: once; V gene: TRBV5-6; CDR3 length: 13; CDR3 protein: CASSLTGGDTQYF; CDR3 DNA: TGTGCCAGCAGCTTGACAGGGGGAGATACGCAGTATTTT
J gene: TRBJ2-2; D gene: TRBD2; clone size: .; V gene: TRBV7-7; CDR3 length: 17; CDR3 protein: CASSPPGLAGGTGELFF; CDR3 DNA: TGTGCTAGCAGCCCACCGGGACTAGCGGGGGGAACCGGGGAGCTGTTTTTT
J gene: TRBJ1-3; D gene: TRBD1; clone size: .; V gene: TRBV5-1; CDR3 length: 15; CDR3 protein: CASSLNRGSGNTIYF; CDR3 DNA: TGCGCCAGCAGCTTGAACAGGGGCTCTGGAAACACCATATATTTT
J gene: TRBJ1-6; D gene: .; clone size: .; V gene: TRBV5-1; CDR3 length: 14; CDR3 protein: CASSLAGLDSPLHF; CDR3 DNA: TGCGCCAGCAGCTTGGCGGGATTAGATTCACCCCTCCACTTT
J gene: TRBJ1-4; D gene: TRBD1; clone size: .; V gene: TRBV5-5; CDR3 length: 16; CDR3 protein: CASSLTGGATGEKLFF; CDR3 DNA: TGTGCCAGCAGTTTAACAGGGGGCGCTACCGGTGAAAAACTGTTTTTT
J gene: TRBJ2-7; D gene: .; clone size: .; V gene: TRBV28; CDR3 length: 11; CDR3 protein: CASSPRYEQYF; CDR3 DNA: TGTGCCAGCAGTCCCCGGTACGAGCAGTACTTC
J gene: TRBJ1-1; D gene: .; clone size: .; V gene: TRBV7-3; CDR3 length: 13; CDR3 protein: CASSLIRNTEAFF; CDR3 DNA: TGTGCCAGCAGTTTAATTCGGAACACTGAAGCTTTCTTT
J gene: TRBJ1-2; D gene: .; clone size: .; V gene: TRBV3-1/TRBV3-2; CDR3 length: 12; CDR3 protein: CASSKAGEGYTF; CDR3 DNA: TGTGCCAGCAGCAAAGCGGGGGAGGGCTACACCTTC
J gene: TRBJ2-3; D gene: TRBD2; clone size: .; V gene: TRBV5-4; CDR3 length: 16; CDR3 protein: CASSLEWGGGTDTQYF; CDR3 DNA: TGTGCCAGCAGCTTGGAGTGGGGGGGAGGCACAGATACGCAGTATTTT
J gene: TRBJ1-2; D gene: TRBD1; clone size: .; V gene: TRBV3-1/TRBV3-2; CDR3 length: 13; CDR3 protein: CASSSQGAQGYTF; CDR3 DNA: TGTGCCAGCAGCTCACAGGGGGCACAAGGCTACACCTTC
J gene: TRBJ2-5; D gene: .; clone size: .; V gene: TRBV19; CDR3 length: 14; CDR3 protein: CASNGGFPQETQYF; CDR3 DNA: TGTGCCAGTAATGGGGGGTTTCCTCAAGAGACCCAGTACTTC
J gene: TRBJ1-5; D gene: .; clone size: few; V gene: TRBV6-2/TRBV6-3; CDR3 length: 15; CDR3 protein: CASTPAGASFQPQHF; CDR3 DNA: TGTGCCAGCACCCCCGCAGGGGCTAGTTTTCAGCCCCAGCATTTT
J gene: TRBJ2-5; D gene: TRBD2; clone size: .; V gene: TRBV7-2; CDR3 length: 18; CDR3 protein: CASSPGVAGGPGVETQYF; CDR3 DNA: TGTGCCAGCAGCCCCGGGGTAGCGGGAGGGCCGGGCGTTGAGACCCAGTACTTC
J gene: TRBJ2-2; D gene: .; clone size: .; V gene: TRBV19; CDR3 length: 14; CDR3 protein: CASRQGPNTGELFF; CDR3 DNA: TGTGCCAGTAGACAGGGTCCGAACACCGGGGAGCTGTTTTTT
J gene: TRBJ2-1; D gene: TRBD1; clone size: .; V gene: TRBV18; CDR3 length: 17; CDR3 protein: CASSPTSTGSSYNEQFF; CDR3 DNA: TGTGCCAGCTCCCCCACCTCGACAGGGAGCTCCTACAATGAGCAGTTCTTC
J gene: TRBJ2-3; D gene: .; clone size: .; V gene: TRBV18; CDR3 length: 15; CDR3 protein: CASSPGTGRLDTQYF; CDR3 DNA: TGTGCCAGCTCACCAGGTACTGGGAGGCTCGATACGCAGTATTTT
J gene: TRBJ2-5; D gene: .; clone size: .; V gene: TRBV5-8; CDR3 length: 14; CDR3 protein: CASSFRFAEETQYF; CDR3 DNA: TGTGCCAGCAGCTTTCGGTTTGCGGAAGAGACCCAGTACTTC
J gene: TRBJ2-5; D gene: .; clone size: .; V gene: TRBV7-3; CDR3 length: 13; CDR3 protein: CASSTAGGETQYF; CDR3 DNA: TGTGCCAGCAGCACCGCCGGGGGAGAGACCCAGTACTTC
J gene: TRBJ1-2; D gene: TRBD1; clone size: .; V gene: TRBV30; CDR3 length: 13; CDR3 protein: CAWSVRQGAGYTF; CDR3 DNA: TGTGCCTGGAGTGTAAGACAGGGGGCCGGCTACACCTTC
J gene: TRBJ1-2; D gene: TRBD1; clone size: .; V gene: TRBV6-5; CDR3 length: 16; CDR3 protein: CASSYSRGQGVYGYTF; CDR3 DNA: TGTGCCAGCAGTTACTCGAGGGGACAGGGGGTGTATGGCTACACCTTC
J gene: TRBJ1-3; D gene: TRBD1; clone size: .; V gene: TRBV14; CDR3 length: 16; CDR3 protein: CASSRRQGQTGNTIYF; CDR3 DNA: TGTGCCAGCAGCCGGAGACAGGGGCAGACTGGAAACACCATATATTTT
J gene: TRBJ2-1; D gene: TRBD1; clone size: once; V gene: TRBV13; CDR3 length: 14; CDR3 protein: CASSFHGQVHEQFF; CDR3 DNA: TGTGCCAGCAGCTTCCACGGACAGGTCCATGAGCAGTTCTTC